Each of the 9 T cell receptor beta chains below was sequenced from the same sample in a study of control samples from healthy donors and cancer patients. The method was immunoSEQ multiplex PCR; TCRdb's version includes in-frame clones alone and lacks a portion of them. The repertoire consists of some 130,000 clones, with 90% to 95% occurring once and the leading ten covering over 1.5%. The sample consisted of PBMCs. The origin of the receptors is a man aged 50 to 60 with head and neck cancer.

V usage is TRBV28 and J usage is TRBJ1-1; D perhaps matches TRBD1 (6 bases). Per the germline V gene, CDR1 is MDHEN and CDR2 is SYDVKM. V lost 6 bases, J lost 0 bases, and 14 bases lay in between. This CDR3 region has 15 residues. The CDR3 DNA reads as TGTGCCAGCAGCCTAAGGGGGTACGTGAACACTGAAGCTTTCTTT. As protein: CASSLRGYVNTEAFF.

This chain connects TRBV7-9 to TRBJ1-3, with D maybe TRBD1 (5 bases). Germline V lookup: CDR1 SEHNR, CDR2 FQNEAQ (reference sequence). V was shortened by 6 bases and J by 1 base, with 16 bases between the two germline ends. This CDR3 region has 16 residues. CDR3 bases: TGTGCCAGCAGACGGTGGGGGGGAACTTCTGGAAACACCATATATTTT. The encoded protein is CASRRWGGTSGNTIYF.

The chain employs TRBV7-2 and TRBJ1-2; the D is unclear. The germline gives CDR1 SGHTA, CDR2 FQGNSA. The CDR3 is 13 residues long. Trimming stripped 6 bases from V and 3 bases from J, with 11 bases between. Written as DNA, the CDR3 is TGTGCCAGCAGTCCGGGTTCCTACTATGGCTACACCTTC. Amino acids: CASSPGSYYGYTF.

The CDR3 here is CASRGGSRNYGYTF. Here the CDR3 DNA reads TGTGCCAGCAGGGGAGGATCGAGGAACTATGGCTACACCTTC. This chain connects TRBV6-5 to TRBJ1-2; no definite D call. The germline CDR1 and CDR2 sequences are MNHEY and SVGAGI. Between the trimmed V and J ends, which lost 6 bases and 2 bases, there was a span of 13 bases. This CDR3 has 14 amino acids.

This chain connects TRBV5-1 to TRBJ2-2; 7 bases line up with TRBD1. The CDR3 loop spans 15 amino acids. The junction had 4 bases not matched to a gene; V was cut back by 3 bases and J by 2 bases. The germline gives CDR1 SGHRS, CDR2 YFSETQ. The CDR3 here is CASSSRDSNTGELFF. The CDR3 DNA sequence: TGCGCCAGCAGCTCCCGGGACAGCAACACCGGGGAGCTGTTTTTT. Full variable domain (outside the CDR3, taken from reference TRBV5-1 and TRBJ2-2): KAGVTQTPRYLIKTRGQQVTLSCSPISGHRSVSWYQQTPGQGLQFLFEYFSETQRNKGNFPGRFSGRQFSNSRSEMNVSTLELGDSALYLCASSSRDSNTGELFFGEGSRLTVL.

This clone has only one observation. Other nucleotide sequences from this sample produce the same CDR3. V and J are TRBV28 and TRBJ1-1, with D uncertain. Germline CDR1 and CDR2: MDHEN and SYDVKM. The V end was cut by 7 bases, the J end by 0 bases, with 6 bases between. This CDR3 is built from 12 residues. CDR3 sequence (DNA): TGTGCCAGCACCGACCTGAACACTGAAGCTTTCTTT. It is translated as CASTDLNTEAFF.

This clone showed up just once. The V call is TRBV4-3, the J call TRBJ2-7, with 7 bases that match TRBD1. CDR1 is LGHNA, CDR2 YSLEER, per germline. J gave up 3 bases and V 2 bases, and 7 bases lay outside the gene matches. The CDR3 has 15 residues. DNA of the CDR3: TGCGCCAGCAGCCAATGGGACAGCCTAAGCTACGAGCAGTACTTC. Its protein product is CASSQWDSLSYEQYF.

This clone was found a few times. Other DNA sequences within the sample encode an identical CDR3. The V gene is TRBV19, the J gene TRBJ1-5; 9 bases are a match to TRBD1. J gave up 4 bases and V 6 bases, and 7 bases lay outside the gene matches. The CDR3 is 15 residues long. The V gene's germline CDR1 is LNHDA and CDR2 SQIVND (reference sequence). The CDR3 here is CASRGGQGGNQPQHF. CDR3 nucleotide sequence: TGTGCCAGTAGGGGGGGACAGGGAGGAAATCAGCCCCAGCATTTT.

V usage is TRBV5-5 and J usage is TRBJ1-2, with 9 bases that match TRBD1. The V and J ends lost 1 base and 6 bases, in that order; junction bases with no gene match: 7. Looked up from germline, CDR1 is SGHKS and CDR2 is YYEKEE (reference sequence). The CDR3 has 15 residues. CDR3 amino acids: CASSLTGQGINGYTF. CDR3 DNA sequence: TGTGCCAGCAGCTTGACGGGACAGGGTATCAATGGCTACACCTTC. The full variable domain, its missing parts supplied by reference TRBV5-5 and TRBJ1-2, is DAGVTQSPTHLIKTRGQQVTLRCSPISGHKSVSWYQQVLGQGPQFIFQYYEKEERGRGNFPDRFSARQFPNYSSELNVNALLLGDSALYLCASSLTGQGINGYTFGSGTRLTVV.